This T cell receptor beta chain is drawn from a study of blood T cell repertoires in COVID-19. The repertoire was sequenced with immunoSEQ multiplex PCR; TCRdb's copy has only in-frame clones and lacks some. The sample has under 450,000 clones; roughly 86% are singletons. Per the germline V gene, CDR1 is MNHEY and CDR2 is SMNVEV (reference sequence). The V gene end was trimmed by 3 bases and the J gene end by 2 bases; junction bases not matched to a gene: 6. The CDR3 contains 15 residues. Cohorts were determined from participant-reported clinical history. The chain recombines TRBV27 with TRBJ2-7; 8 positions match TRBD2. The sequence was collected from a man aged 25 to 40 who had recovered from COVID-19. Material for sequencing was PBMCs or T cells enriched from blood (not recorded which). CDR3 residues: CASSFSSGPAYEQYF. CDR3 in DNA: TGTGCCAGCAGTTTTTCTAGCGGGCCAGCCTACGAGCAGTACTTC.